These 17 T cell receptor beta chains were sequenced from one sample in a study of blood T cell repertoires in COVID-19. Sequencing was performed with immunoSEQ multiplex PCR; in TCRdb, only in-frame clones are kept and a portion is missing. The sample lists 200,000 to 250,000 clones; approximately 84% were seen once. Sequencing input: PBMCs or T cells enriched from blood (not recorded which). These receptors came from a man in his 60s who had recovered from COVID-19.

The rearrangement links TRBV3-1 (or the pseudogene TRBV3-2) to TRBJ2-5; maybe TRBD1 (5 bases). CDR1 and CDR2 (germline): LGHDT, YNNKEL (reference sequence). This CDR3 is 14 amino acids long. V gave up 2 bases and J gave up 0 bases, with 7 bases separating them. The CDR3 coding sequence is TGTGCCAGCAGCCAACGACAGTACCAAGAGACCCAGTACTTC. Its protein is CASSQRQYQETQYF.

The genes are TRBV19 and TRBJ2-3; 9 nucleotides agree with TRBD1. There are 14 residues in the CDR3. Germline V gene sequence: CDR1 LNHDA, CDR2 SQIVND (reference sequence). Unmatched junction bases numbered 6, after V lost 10 bases and J lost 1 base. Here the CDR3 DNA reads TGTGCCACCAAGGACAGGGGAGGCACAGATACGCAGTATTTT. It is translated as CATKDRGGTDTQYF.

V is TRBV18 and J is TRBJ2-7, with 11 positions matching TRBD1. The length of the CDR3 is 16 residues. Germline CDR1 and CDR2: KGHSH and LQKENI. V lost 0 bases to trimming and J lost 2 bases; unmatched junction nucleotides: 3. Here the CDR3 DNA reads TGTGCCAGCTCACCACCCGCGGGACAGGGGGCCTACGAGCAGTACTTC. Protein sequence: CASSPPAGQGAYEQYF. Full variable domain (missing parts from reference TRBV18 and TRBJ2-7): NAGVMQNPRHLVRRRGQEARLRCSPMKGHSHVYWYRQLPEEGLKFMVYLQKENIIDESGMPKERFSAEFPKEGPSILRIQQVVRGDSAAYFCASSPPAGQGAYEQYFGPGTRLTVT.

This clone has only a few counts. The sample contains more than one DNA sequence encoding this CDR3. V gene TRBV29-1 combines with J gene TRBJ1-2; the match to TRBD1 covers 10 bases. Per the germline V gene, CDR1 is SQVTM and CDR2 is ANQGSEA. The J segment lost 3 bases and the V segment lost 2 bases, leaving 3 bases of the junction unmatched. CDR3 size: 14 residues. The CDR3 spells CSVERQGADYGYTF. For the CDR3, the DNA is TGCAGCGTTGAAAGACAGGGGGCGGACTATGGCTACACCTTC.

The chain employs TRBV19 and TRBJ2-7; TRBD2 matches 10 bases. The V segment lost 6 bases and the J segment 1 base; nucleotides outside the gene matches: 6. The CDR3 length is 15 residues. The germline CDR1 and CDR2 sequences are LNHDA and SQIVND (reference sequence). The CDR3 protein is CASSPLAGESYEQYF. The DNA of the CDR3 is TGTGCCAGTAGCCCCCTAGCGGGGGAATCCTACGAGCAGTACTTC.

The chain combines TRBV24-1 with TRBJ2-1; D may be TRBD2 (6 bases). The CDR3 sequence is 13 residues long. Germline V gene lookup returns CDR1 KGHDR and CDR2 SFDVKD. Trimming took off 4 bases at V and 9 bases at J, with 12 bases between the two ends. The CDR3 coding sequence is TGTGCCACCAGTGACTCGGGGGTCGCTGAGCAGTTCTTC. Its translation: CATSDSGVAEQFF.

The CDR3 coding sequence is TGTGCCAGTAGTACCACAGGGAAGGATTCACCCCTCCACTTT. It codes for CASSTTGKDSPLHF. The gene calls are TRBV19 and TRBJ1-6, with a tentative D call TRBD1 (6 bases). There are 14 residues in the CDR3. V lost 4 bases and J lost 8, with 12 bases in between. CDR1 is LNHDA, CDR2 SQIVND, per germline (reference sequence).

This sequence joins TRBV9 and TRBJ1-3, with D possibly matching TRBD1 (5 bases). The CDR3 loop spans 15 amino acids. V was clipped by 2 bases and J by 4 bases, with 13 bases between them. The germline V gene has CDR1 SGDLS and CDR2 YYNGEE. The DNA for the CDR3 is TGTGCCAGCAGCGTTACAGGAGCTTACGGAAACACCATATATTTT. This gives the protein CASSVTGAYGNTIYF.

This chain connects TRBV7-9 to TRBJ2-1, with TRBD2 matching 7 bases. Germline values: CDR1 SEHNR, CDR2 FQNEAQ (reference sequence). The CDR3 runs 16 residues. Germline trimming cut 1 base from V and 0 bases from J; bases unmatched to any gene: 3. CDR3: CASSLGAGNSYNEQFF. In DNA form, the CDR3 reads TGTGCCAGCAGCTTAGGAGCGGGGAACTCCTACAATGAGCAGTTCTTC.

This chain joins TRBV6-1 and TRBJ2-1; 12 bases match TRBD2. Germline CDR1 MNHNS, CDR2 SASEGT. The V and J ends lost 1 base and 3 bases, in that order; junction bases with no gene match: 7. CDR3 length: 18 amino acids. This CDR3 is CASSEEPRLAGDYNEQFF. The CDR3 DNA follows: TGTGCCAGCAGTGAAGAGCCCCGACTAGCGGGGGACTACAATGAGCAGTTCTTC.

The chain couples TRBV27 to TRBJ1-1, with 8 bases that match TRBD1. This CDR3 region has 15 residues. The V and J ends lost 5 bases and 2 bases, in that order; junction bases with no gene match: 7. Germline V gene sequence: CDR1 MNHEY, CDR2 SMNVEV (reference sequence). The CDR3: CASSQLGQGNTEAFF. The CDR3, as DNA: TGTGCCAGCAGTCAACTTGGACAGGGCAACACTGAAGCTTTCTTT.

The chain uses TRBV4-2 and TRBJ2-7; D might be TRBD1 (6 bases). The length of the CDR3 is 16 residues. With 1 base removed from V and 2 bases from J, the gap between germline ends came to 15 bases. Per the germline V gene, CDR1 is LGHNA and CDR2 is YNFKEQ. The CDR3 nucleotides read TGTGCCAGCAGCCAAGTTTTGAGAGGGGGTACCTACGAGCAGTACTTC. Encoded protein: CASSQVLRGGTYEQYF.

The chain joins TRBV6-2 or TRBV6-3 to TRBJ1-2; the match to TRBD1 covers 7 bases. This CDR3 contains 13 residues. The V and J ends lost 4 bases and 5 bases, in that order; junction bases with no gene match: 4. CDR1 and CDR2 from the germline V gene are MNHEY and SVGEGT. DNA for the CDR3: TGTGCCAGCAGTTGGGGACAGACGTATGGCTACACCTTC. The encoded protein is CASSWGQTYGYTF.

This chain joins TRBV19 and TRBJ1-2, with TRBD1 matching 8 bases. The CDR3 covers 12 residues. Germline loops: CDR1 LNHDA, CDR2 SQIVND (reference sequence). V lost 3 bases and J lost 6; bases outside the gene matches: 0. CDR3 in DNA: TGTGCCAGTAGTATGGACAGGGATGGCTACACCTTC. Translation: CASSMDRDGYTF.

The chain uses TRBV30 and TRBJ1-2; a weak D match, TRBD1 (6 bases). Trimming left V 3 bases short and J 4 bases short, with 6 bases between. Germline V lookup: CDR1 GTSNPN, CDR2 SVGIG (reference sequence). CDR3 size: 11 residues. CDR3 residues: CAWRGAYGYTF. In DNA, the CDR3 is TGTGCCTGGAGGGGGGCCTATGGCTACACCTTC.

This clone occurred a few times. V gene TRBV19 combines with J gene TRBJ1-4; D is unresolved. Per the germline V gene, CDR1 is LNHDA and CDR2 is SQIVND (reference sequence). Trimming pared 3 bases from V and 4 bases from J, leaving 12 bases between. The CDR3 extends over 15 amino acids. The CDR3 region has the DNA TGTGCCAGTAGTATTCAGGTCACCAATAATGAAAAACTGTTTTTT. The encoded protein is CASSIQVTNNEKLFF.

This clone was observed a single time. The CDR3 sequence: CASSTGTAVYGYTF. DNA for the CDR3: TGTGCCAGCAGCACCGGGACAGCCGTTTATGGCTACACCTTC. V usage is TRBV7-8 and J usage is TRBJ1-2; 7 bases fit TRBD1. This CDR3 contains 14 residues. J lost 5 bases, V lost 5 bases, and 8 bases had no gene match. The germline V gene has CDR1 SGHVS and CDR2 FQNEAQ.